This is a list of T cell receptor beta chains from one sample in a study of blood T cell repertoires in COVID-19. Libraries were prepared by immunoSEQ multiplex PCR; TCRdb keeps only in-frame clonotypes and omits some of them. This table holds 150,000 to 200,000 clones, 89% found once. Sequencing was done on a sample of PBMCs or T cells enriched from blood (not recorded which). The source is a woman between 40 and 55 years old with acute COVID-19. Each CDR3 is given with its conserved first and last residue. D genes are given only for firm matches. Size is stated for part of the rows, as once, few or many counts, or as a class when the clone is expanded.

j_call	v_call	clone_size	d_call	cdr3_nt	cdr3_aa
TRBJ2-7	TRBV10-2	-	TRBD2	TGCGCCAGCAGTGAGCCAAGACTAGCTGGGTCCTACGAGCAGTACTTC	CASSEPRLAGSYEQYF
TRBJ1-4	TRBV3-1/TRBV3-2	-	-	TGTGCCAGCAGCCAAGAATTTCCTTACACAGCCGCAACTAATGAAAAACTGTTTTTT	CASSQEFPYTAATNEKLFF
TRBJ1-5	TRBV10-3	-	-	TGTGCCATCAGTGAAAGGGCAGGGGTTCAGCCCCAGCATTTT	CAISERAGVQPQHF
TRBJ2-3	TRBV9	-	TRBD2	TGTGCCAGCAGCGTAGGGCTGGCGGGGGTACGAGATACGCAGTATTTT	CASSVGLAGVRDTQYF
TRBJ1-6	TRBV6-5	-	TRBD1	TGTGCCAGCAGCCCCCGGGACAGGGTAAATTCACCCCTCCACTTT	CASSPRDRVNSPLHF
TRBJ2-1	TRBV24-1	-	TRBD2	TGTGCCACCAGTGGGACTAGCGGGACGGGGAATGAGCAGTTCTTC	CATSGTSGTGNEQFF
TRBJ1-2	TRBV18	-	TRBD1	TGTGCCAGCTCGCCTGGACAGGATGGCTACACCTTC	CASSPGQDGYTF
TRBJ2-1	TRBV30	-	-	TGTGCCTGGAGTAGGAGAGCTTGGTACAATGAGCAGTTCTTC	CAWSRRAWYNEQFF
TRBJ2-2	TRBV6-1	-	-	TGTGCCAGCAGTGAAGCACGGGCCGGGGAGCTGTTTTTT	CASSEARAGELFF
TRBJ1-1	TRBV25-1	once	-	TGTGCCAGCAGTGAACCAGGGTCCACTGAAGCTTTCTTT	CASSEPGSTEAFF
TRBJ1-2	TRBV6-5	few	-	TGTGCCAGCTCCCCCGGTGGAGGGAGGCATGGCTACACCTTC	CASSPGGGRHGYTF
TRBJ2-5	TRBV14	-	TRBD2	TGTGCCAGCAGCCAAGATCGGGGACTAGCGGGACCGTACCAAGAGACCCAGTACTTC	CASSQDRGLAGPYQETQYF
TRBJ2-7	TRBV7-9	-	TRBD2	TGTGCCAGCCAGGAAGGAGCGGGGCGGGGGCAGTACTTC	CASQEGAGRGQYF
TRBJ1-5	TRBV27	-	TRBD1	TGTGCCAGCAGATCCCCCGGGACAGGGAATCAGCCCCAGCATTTT	CASRSPGTGNQPQHF
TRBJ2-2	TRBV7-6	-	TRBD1	TGTGCCAGCAGCCGCCGAGGGACAGGGGGTGGTGCGAACACCGGGGAGCTGTTTTTT	CASSRRGTGGGANTGELFF
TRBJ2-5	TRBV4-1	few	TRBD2	TGCGCCAGCAGCCAAGATCCCCCGGGGGGTACCCAAGAGACCCAGTACTTC	CASSQDPPGGTQETQYF
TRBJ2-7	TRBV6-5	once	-	TGTGCCAGCAGTCGAGACAGTACAACCTCCTACGAGCAGTACTTC	CASSRDSTTSYEQYF
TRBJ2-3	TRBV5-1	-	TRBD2	TGCGCCAGCAGCACCGGGACTAGCGGACGCACAGATACGCAGTATTTT	CASSTGTSGRTDTQYF
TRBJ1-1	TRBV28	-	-	TGTGCCAGCAGTTCCCCTTTAGGACAGAGGAACACTGAAGCTTTCTTT	CASSSPLGQRNTEAFF
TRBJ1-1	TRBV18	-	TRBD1	TGTGCCAGCTCACCACAAAGGACAGGGCCAGGCTCGGAAGAAGCTTTCTTT	CASSPQRTGPGSEEAFF
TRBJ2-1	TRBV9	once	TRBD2	TGTGCCAGCAGCTACAAGCCGGGACTAGCGGGCAATGAGCAGTTCTTC	CASSYKPGLAGNEQFF
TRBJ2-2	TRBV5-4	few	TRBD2	TGTGCCAGCAGCTGGGGGACTAGCGGGTGGGACACCGGGGAGCTGTTTTTT	CASSWGTSGWDTGELFF
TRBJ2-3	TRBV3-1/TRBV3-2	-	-	TGTGCCAGCAGCCCAGGCGCTAGCCGCACAGATACGCAGTATTTT	CASSPGASRTDTQYF
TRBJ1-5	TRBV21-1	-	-	TGTGCCAGCTTATATCCCTCGACAGGGCCACTTCAAGGGCCCCAGCATTTT	CASLYPSTGPLQGPQHF
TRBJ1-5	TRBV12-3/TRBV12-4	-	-	TGTGCCAGCAGTTTGGCCCCAAGGACAGTCCAGCATTTT	CASSLAPRTVQHF
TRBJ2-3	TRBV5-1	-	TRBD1	TGCGCCAGCAGTCCCGGGACAGGGGGAGATACGCAGTATTTT	CASSPGTGGDTQYF
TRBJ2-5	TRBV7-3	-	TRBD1	TGTGCCAGCAGCTCAGGACAGGGAGAGACCCAGTACTTC	CASSSGQGETQYF
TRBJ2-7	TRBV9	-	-	TGTGCCAGCAGCGTAGCCGAGGATACCAGGGGCCTGCCCTACGAGCAGTACTTC	CASSVAEDTRGLPYEQYF
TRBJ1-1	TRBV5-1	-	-	TGCGCCAGCAGCACCCGTCAGTGGAACACTGAAGCTTTCTTT	CASSTRQWNTEAFF
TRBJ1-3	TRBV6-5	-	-	TGTGCCAGCAAACCTCAGGGCTCTGGAAACACCATATATTTT	CASKPQGSGNTIYF
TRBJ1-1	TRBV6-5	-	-	TGTGCCAGCAGTATAGGGGAGGAGGGGACTGAAGCTTTCTTT	CASSIGEEGTEAFF
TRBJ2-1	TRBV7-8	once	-	TGTGCCAGCAGCTTAGAGGCCCAGGGCTACAATGAGCAGTTCTTC	CASSLEAQGYNEQFF
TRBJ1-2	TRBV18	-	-	TGTGCCAGCTCACCACAGCCGAAACACACGGGGGACACCTTC	CASSPQPKHTGDTF
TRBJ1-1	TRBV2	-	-	TGTGCCAGCAGCCAAGACAGAAACACTGAAGCTTTCTTT	CASSQDRNTEAFF
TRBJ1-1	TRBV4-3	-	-	TGCGCCAGCAGCCCCGGGGGGCGGAACACTGAAGCTTTCTTT	CASSPGGRNTEAFF
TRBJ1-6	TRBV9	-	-	TGTGCCAGCAGCGTAGCGGGTGGCTATAATTCACCCCTCCACTTT	CASSVAGGYNSPLHF